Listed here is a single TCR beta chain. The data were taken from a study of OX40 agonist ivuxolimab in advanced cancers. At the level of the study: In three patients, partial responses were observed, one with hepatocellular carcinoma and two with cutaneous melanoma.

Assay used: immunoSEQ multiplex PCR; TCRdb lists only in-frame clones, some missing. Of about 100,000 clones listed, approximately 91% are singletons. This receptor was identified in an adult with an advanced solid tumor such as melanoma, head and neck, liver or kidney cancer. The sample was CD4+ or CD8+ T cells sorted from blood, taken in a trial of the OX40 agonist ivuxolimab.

CDR3 sequence reads: CAISETSGGTGELFF. The CDR3 coding sequence is TGTGCCATCAGTGAGACTAGCGGGGGAACCGGGGAGCTGTTTTTT. The chain is built from TRBV10-3 and TRBJ2-2; TRBD2 matches 11 bases. V lost 2 bases, J lost 5 bases, and 1 base stayed unmatched. Germline CDR1 ENHRY, CDR2 SYGVKD. This CDR3 has 15 residues.